These 17 T cell receptor beta chains were sequenced from one sample in a study of T and B cells in COVID-19 patients. TRB was amplified from around 250-500 ng of blood genomic DNA. Multiplex PCR with BIOMED2 TRB-A/B primer pools amplified TRB rearrangements. TCRdb independently ran MiXCR on the multiplex PCR reads; one entry per CDR3 protein. The data hold approximately 17,000 distinct CDR3 sequences, with about a quarter observed a single time. Sequencing was performed on blood. These receptors were collected from a human donor who had recovered from COVID-19.

The genes are TRBV6-1 and TRBJ1-6; tentative D call: TRBD1 (6 bases). CDR1 is MNHNS, CDR2 SASEGT, per germline. The CDR3 covers 15 residues. V shed 6 bases and J shed 9 bases, with 18 bases lying between them. The CDR3 loop is CASRLTGAGGSPLHF. In DNA form, the CDR3 reads TGTGCCAGCAGACTGACAGGTGCCGGGGGTTCACCCCTCCACTTT.

The chain joins TRBV7-9 to TRBJ2-6; 7 nucleotides match TRBD1. There are 17 residues in the CDR3. The germline gives CDR1 SEHNR, CDR2 FQNEAQ (reference sequence). The J segment lost 0 bases and the V segment lost 5 bases, leaving 7 bases of the junction unmatched. As DNA, the CDR3 is TGTGCCAGCAGCCTGAGACAGGGTACCTCTGGGGCCAACGTCCTGACTTTC. It encodes CASSLRQGTSGANVLTF.

The table lists this clonotype with a few counts. This chain joins TRBV5-6 and TRBJ1-1; D perhaps matches TRBD1 (5 bases). Trimming cost V 4 bases and J 4 bases, with 20 bases left between them. Germline V gene lookup returns CDR1 SGHDT and CDR2 YYEEEE. This CDR3 has 16 amino acids. The CDR3 nucleotides read TGTGCCAGCAGCACACCATCAGGGACGGGGGGCACTGAAGCTTTCTTT. Its protein product is CASSTPSGTGGTEAFF.

In its sample, this clonotype is medium-sized. The V and J genes are TRBV5-4 and TRBJ2-1; tentatively, D is TRBD1 (5 bases). V gave up 6 bases and J gave up 2 bases, with 18 bases separating them. Germline values: CDR1 SGHNT, CDR2 YYREEE (reference sequence). This CDR3 has 16 residues. The CDR3: CASTDSSRPPYNEQFF. The CDR3, as DNA: TGTGCCAGCACCGACAGTAGCCGCCCCCCCTACAATGAGCAGTTCTTC.

Many counts were recorded for this clonotype. V usage is TRBV19 and J usage is TRBJ2-6; TRBD1 might be the D (6 bases). This CDR3 is built from 16 residues. Trimming shortened V by 6 bases and J by 0 bases, and 12 bases separated the two germline ends. Germline assignment: CDR1 LNHDA and CDR2 SQIVND (reference sequence). The CDR3 DNA reads TGTGCCAGTAGGCAGGGGACCCTCTCTGGGGCCAACGTCCTGACTTTC. Its translation: CASRQGTLSGANVLTF. Together with reference TRBV19 and TRBJ2-6, the CDR3 gives the full variable domain: DGGITQSPKYLFRKEGQNVTLSCEQNLNHDAMYWYRQDPGQGLRLIYYSQIVNDFQKGDIAEGYSVSREKKESFPLTVTSAQKNPTAFYLCASRQGTLSGANVLTFGAGSRLTVL.

The J gene is TRBJ2-5, the V gene TRBV12-3 or TRBV12-4, with D possibly being TRBD2 (6 bases). Trimming shortened V by 6 bases and J by 4 bases, and 15 bases separated the two germline ends. This CDR3 is built from 14 residues. The CDR3 DNA reads as TGTGCCAGCAGCACCGGGGGTAGGGGAGAGACCCAGTACTTC. It translates to CASSTGGRGETQYF.

On this clonotype: A single base separates this from a much larger clone, so it may be a read error. V is TRBV29-1 and J is TRBJ2-5; D unresolved. The V gene's germline CDR1 is SQVTM and CDR2 ANQGSEA. The CDR3 has 17 amino acids. Here the CDR3 DNA reads TGCAGAGTTGACGGTTTGCAGCATGGAAACCTCCAAGAGACCCAGTACTTC. Translating gives CRVDGLQHGNLQETQYF.

This clonotype was counted a few times. DNA for the CDR3: TGTGCCAGCAGTGGCGGACTAGCGACAGATACGCAGTATTTT. Its translation: CASSGGLATDTQYF. This chain links TRBV6-5 with TRBJ2-3, with 9 bases identical to TRBD2. Germline V gene data show CDR1 as MNHEY and CDR2 as SVGAGI. The CDR3 spans 14 residues. Trimming at V came to 5 bases and at J to 3 bases, leaving 3 bases not matched to a gene.

The V gene is TRBV4-3, the J gene TRBJ2-7, with 7 bases fitting TRBD2. Trimming at V came to 0 bases and at J to 0 bases, leaving 14 bases not matched to a gene. The CDR3 consists of 19 residues. The germline V gene encodes CDR1 LGHNA and CDR2 YSLEER. The CDR3 protein is CASSQEKAIVGGFSYEQYF. DNA of the CDR3: TGCGCCAGCAGCCAAGAAAAAGCCATTGTCGGGGGGTTCTCCTACGAGCAGTACTTC.

The V gene is TRBV18, the J gene TRBJ2-2; the match to TRBD1 covers 10 bases. The germline V gene encodes CDR1 KGHSH and CDR2 LQKENI. There are 19 residues in the CDR3. Trimming took 1 base from V and 0 from J; bases not matched to a gene: 8. The CDR3 region is CASSPRETGGASNTGELFF. CDR3 sequence (DNA): TGTGCCAGCTCACCACGCGAGACAGGGGGCGCCTCGAACACCGGGGAGCTGTTTTTT.

This clonotype counts as medium-sized (0.01 to 0.1%). This chain connects TRBV19 to TRBJ2-5, with a possible D match to TRBD2 (5 bases). The length of the CDR3 is 11 residues. Trimming removed 11 bases from V and 2 bases from J, with 9 bases in between. The V gene's germline CDR1 is LNHDA and CDR2 SQIVND (reference sequence). Here the CDR3 DNA reads TGTGCCCGGACTGAGCAAGAGACCCAGTACTTC. Translated, it gives CARTEQETQYF.

This clonotype was counted between two and nine times. This chain joins TRBV13 and TRBJ1-1; 8 bases map to TRBD1. The CDR3 length is 15 residues. V was clipped by 5 bases and J by 4 bases; unmatched bases: 9. Germline V gives CDR1 PRHDT, CDR2 FYEKMQ (reference sequence). Written as DNA, the CDR3 is TGTGCCAGCAGCACCACGGACAGGGCCCCCACTGAAGCTTTCTTT. Encoded protein: CASSTTDRAPTEAFF.

The chain couples TRBV7-2 to TRBJ2-5; the match to TRBD2 covers 7 bases. The germline V gene has CDR1 SGHTA and CDR2 FQGNSA. The CDR3 is 16 amino acids. Germline trimming cut 5 bases from V and 2 bases from J; bases unmatched to any gene: 11. CDR3 DNA sequence: TGTGCCAGCAGCCCCCGCCCTACAGCGGGGCAAGAGACCCAGTACTTC. It specifies CASSPRPTAGQETQYF.

The rearrangement links TRBV11-2 to TRBJ2-2; D is unclear. The V end lost 3 bases, the J end lost 9 bases, and 14 bases lay between the germline ends. This CDR3 is built from 14 residues. Germline V CDR1 and CDR2: SGHAT, FQNNGV. CDR3 nucleotides: TGTGCCAGCAGCTTGAATCCCGGGTCCCGGGAGCTGTTTTTT. Amino acid sequence: CASSLNPGSRELFF.

The V and J genes are TRBV7-2 and TRBJ2-3; tentatively, D is TRBD1 (6 bases). Per the germline V gene, CDR1 is SGHTA and CDR2 is FQGNSA. This CDR3 has 16 residues. V was pared by 1 base and J by 8 bases, with 19 bases between. The CDR3 region has the DNA TGTGCCAGCAGCTTAGACGGAGGCAGGGGTAAGGGTACGCAGTATTTT. This gives the protein CASSLDGGRGKGTQYF. Filled out from reference TRBV7-2 and TRBJ2-3, the complete variable domain reads GAGVSQSPSNKVTEKGKDVELRCDPISGHTALYWYRQSLGQGLEFLIYFQGNSAPDKSGLPSDRFSAERTGGSVSTLTIQRTQQEDSAVYLCASSLDGGRGKGTQYFGPGTRLTVL.

This clonotype occurred once. The CDR3 nucleotides read TGTGCCAGCAGCCAAGTGCCGGGACTAGCGGCCTCCGGCTCCTACAATGAGCAGTTCTTC. As protein: CASSQVPGLAASGSYNEQFF. The chain combines TRBV6-8 with TRBJ2-1; 11 bases are shared with TRBD2. Germline loops: CDR1 MNHGY, CDR2 SAAAGT. Unmatched junction bases numbered 16, after V lost 6 bases and J lost 0 bases. There are 20 residues in the CDR3.

The J gene is TRBJ2-7, the V gene TRBV7-6; 8 bases are shared with TRBD2. Trimming took 1 base from V and 5 from J; bases not matched to a gene: 7. Germline assignment: CDR1 SGHVS and CDR2 FNYEAQ. This CDR3 has 15 amino acids. The CDR3 DNA sequence: TGTGCCAGCAGCTTAGATAGCGGGGTGGTGAACGAGCAGTACTTC. Translated: CASSLDSGVVNEQYF.